Below are 25 T cell receptor beta chains sequenced from a single sample in a study of cytomegalovirus exposure and HLA in healthy donors. In the PCR, 60 Vbeta and 13 Jbeta primers were used. Repertoires were generated with immunoSEQ multiplex PCR, while TCRdb's copy carries only in-frame clones and drops some. The table lists some 150,000 clones, over 65% of them singletons. Sequenced input: PBMCs. Receptors originate from a middle-aged man in good health and CMV-seropositive.

J is TRBJ1-2 and V is TRBV9; D gene uncertain. The CDR3 loop spans 18 amino acids. Germline assignment: CDR1 SGDLS and CDR2 YYNGEE. The V and J ends lost 0 bases and 0 bases respectively, with 18 bases between them. CDR3 nucleotide sequence: TGTGCCAGCAGCGTAGAAAGTAGGGCCAGACTAGCTAACTATGGCTACACCTTC. Translating it yields CASSVESRARLANYGYTF.

The V call is TRBV7-9, the J call TRBJ1-1, with TRBD1 as a possible D gene (5 bases). Germline CDR1 reads SEHNR; CDR2 reads FQNEAQ (reference sequence). There are 13 residues in the CDR3. V was clipped by 4 bases and J by 5 bases, with 11 bases between them. CDR3 region: CASSSRQLTEAFF. Here the CDR3 DNA reads TGTGCCAGCAGCTCGAGACAGCTAACTGAAGCTTTCTTT.

Regarding this clone: Other nucleotide sequences in the sample specify the same CDR3. The rearrangement links TRBV5-6 to TRBJ2-4; D is unresolved. Between the trimmed V and J ends, which lost 0 bases and 7 bases, there was a span of 11 bases. Germline CDR1 is SGHDT and CDR2 is YYEEEE. This CDR3 is built from 14 residues. CDR3 DNA: TGTGCCAGCAGCTTGGGGTCAAGTAGCAACATTCAGTACTTC. Protein sequence: CASSLGSSSNIQYF.

This chain uses TRBV27 with TRBJ1-5; TRBD1 matches at 9 bases. The CDR3 has 14 amino acids. The trim removed 8 bases at V and 6 bases at J, leaving 8 bases unmatched. Germline-derived CDR1 and CDR2 are MNHEY and SMNVEV (reference sequence). The CDR3 DNA is TGTGCCAGCCGACCGGGACAGGGTCTTCAGCCCCAGCATTTT. It is translated as CASRPGQGLQPQHF.

In this sample, this clone turned up once. This rearrangement joins TRBV15 to TRBJ2-4; 7 bases match TRBD2. CDR3 length: 18 amino acids. Per the germline V gene, CDR1 is LNHNV and CDR2 is YYDKDF (reference sequence). V lost 3 bases and J lost 0; bases outside the gene matches: 11. CDR3 protein: CATSRGAGYNLAKNIQYF. The CDR3 bases are TGTGCCACCAGCAGGGGAGCGGGATACAATCTAGCCAAAAACATTCAGTACTTC.

This clone occurred a few times. At the DNA level, this CDR3 is encoded by other sequences in the same sample as well. The gene calls are TRBV27 and TRBJ1-5; tentatively, D is TRBD1 (6 bases). The CDR3 has 17 residues. The ends were cut back, 0 bases at V and 2 bases at J, with 14 bases in the middle. The germline CDR1 and CDR2 sequences are MNHEY and SMNVEV (reference sequence). The CDR3, as DNA: TGTGCCAGCAGTTTATCAGCGGGGGGCGGAGGCAATCAGCCCCAGCATTTT. This sequence encodes CASSLSAGGGGNQPQHF.

The rearrangement joins TRBV6-5 to TRBJ2-1; 7 positions match TRBD1. CDR3 length equals 14 residues. The V gene's germline CDR1 is MNHEY and CDR2 SVGAGI. Trimming cost V 6 bases and J 4 bases; bases outside gene matches: 6. The CDR3 protein is CASRPGQLYNEQFF. In DNA form, the CDR3 reads TGTGCCAGCAGACCGGGACAGCTATACAATGAGCAGTTCTTC.

To note about this clone: One end of the junction varies from germline; a read error may be responsible. The V gene is TRBV7-9, the J gene TRBJ2-1; 7 positions agree with TRBD1. The CDR3 loop spans 18 amino acids. From germline, CDR1 is SEHNR and CDR2 FQNEAQ (reference sequence). CDR3 bases: TGTTCCAGCAGCTCAAACAGGGGTGCTACTAGGGTCTACAATGAGCAGTTCTTC. Its protein is CSSSSNRGATRVYNEQFF.

This chain joins TRBV5-8 and TRBJ2-1; D might be TRBD2 (6 bases). The germline CDR1 and CDR2 sequences are SGHTS and YDEGEE. The CDR3 has 14 residues. Trimming pared 3 bases from V and 5 bases from J, leaving 12 bases between. This CDR3 is CASSSRDWNNEQFF. The CDR3 DNA reads as TGTGCCAGCAGCTCCCGGGACTGGAACAATGAGCAGTTCTTC.

Only one count was recorded for this clone. The V call is TRBV18, the J call TRBJ1-3; no clear D. CDR3 size: 17 residues. The V gene's germline CDR1 is KGHSH and CDR2 LQKENI. Trimming shortened V by 1 base and J by 0 bases, and 13 bases separated the two germline ends. CDR3 sequence reads: CASSPRSELVSGNTIYF. CDR3 sequence (DNA): TGTGCCAGCTCACCACGAAGTGAACTTGTCTCTGGAAACACCATATATTTT.

There are a few counts of this clone. J is TRBJ2-7 and V is TRBV14; no definite D call. Germline loops: CDR1 SGHDN, CDR2 FVKESK. V was pared by 1 base and J by 12 bases, with 13 bases between. The CDR3 covers 12 residues. CDR3 sequence reads: CASSQVSGYPYF. The CDR3 DNA reads TGTGCCAGCAGCCAAGTCTCCGGTTACCCGTACTTC.

V is TRBV7-9 and J is TRBJ2-3; no clear D. CDR3 size: 15 residues. Germline V gene lookup returns CDR1 SEHNR and CDR2 FQNEAQ (reference sequence). V gave up 3 bases and J gave up 2 bases, with 12 bases separating them. The DNA for the CDR3 is TGTGCCAGCAGCTTGTCCCTTTTTAACACAGATACGCAGTATTTT. Translation gives CASSLSLFNTDTQYF.

The chain carries TRBV30 and TRBJ2-5; a weak D match, TRBD1 (5 bases). Germline V gene sequence: CDR1 GTSNPN, CDR2 SVGIG (reference sequence). The CDR3 runs 12 residues. Between the trimmed V and J ends, which lost 0 bases and 5 bases, there was a span of 7 bases. Written as DNA, the CDR3 is TGTGCCTGGAGTGTGCAGGGTGAGACCCAGTACTTC. Translated: CAWSVQGETQYF. The full variable domain, completed using reference TRBV30 and TRBJ2-5, is SQTIHQWPATLVQPVGSPLSLECTVEGTSNPNLYWYRQAAGRGLQLLFYSVGIGQISSEVPQNLSASRPQDRQFILSSKKLLLSDSGFYLCAWSVQGETQYFGPGTRLLVL.

CDR3 in DNA: TGTGCCAGCAGTCGAGCTACAGGGTTTTCCGAAGCTTTCTTT. It encodes CASSRATGFSEAFF. The chain uses TRBV28 and TRBJ1-1; D possibly corresponds to TRBD1 (6 bases). Trimming left V 5 bases short and J 8 bases short, with 18 bases between. Per the germline V gene, CDR1 is MDHEN and CDR2 is SYDVKM. The CDR3 extends over 14 amino acids.

This clone was found a few times. This chain links TRBV15 with TRBJ2-3; TRBD2 is a possible D gene (6 bases). The germline gives CDR1 LNHNV, CDR2 YYDKDF (reference sequence). The CDR3 length is 13 residues. V dropped 5 bases and J dropped 9 bases, with 15 bases sitting between them. The CDR3 spells CATSVGGIRTQYF. The DNA of the CDR3 is TGTGCCACCAGCGTAGGAGGGATTAGGACGCAGTATTTT.

The gene calls are TRBV27 and TRBJ2-7; D is perhaps TRBD1 (6 bases). Germline CDR1 reads MNHEY; CDR2 reads SMNVEV (reference sequence). The CDR3 length is 16 residues. V dropped 0 bases and J dropped 3 bases, with 15 bases sitting between them. CDR3 amino acids: CASSLSRGSLSYEQYF. DNA for the CDR3: TGTGCCAGCAGTTTATCGAGGGGGTCGCTCAGCTACGAGCAGTACTTC.

The chain has TRBV7-9 and TRBJ2-3, with no clear D. Germline lookup yields CDR1 SEHNR and CDR2 FQNEAQ (reference sequence). This CDR3 is 9 amino acids long. The CDR3: CALADTQYF. The CDR3 DNA follows: TGTGCTCTGGCCGATACGCAGTATTTT.

The chain joins TRBV7-3 to TRBJ1-2, with TRBD1 matching over 12 bases. V dropped 1 base and J dropped 2; count of bases not matched to a gene: 11. CDR3 size: 19 residues. Looked up from germline, CDR1 is SGHTA and CDR2 is FQGTGA. This CDR3 is CASSLNPPGTGGANYGYTF. The CDR3 DNA is TGTGCCAGCAGCTTAAACCCCCCCGGGACAGGGGGCGCGAACTATGGCTACACCTTC.

This clone was picked up one time. The chain recombines TRBV7-9 with TRBJ2-7, with 13 nucleotides matching TRBD2. CDR1 is SEHNR, CDR2 FQNEAQ, per germline (reference sequence). The CDR3 extends over 16 amino acids. J lost 0 bases, V lost 8 bases, and 7 bases had no gene match. The CDR3 sequence: CASSGLAGWNSYEQYF. CDR3 nucleotides: TGTGCCAGCTCGGGACTAGCGGGATGGAACTCCTACGAGCAGTACTTC.

This clone appeared a few times. This chain joins TRBV6-6 and TRBJ1-6; D might be TRBD1 (5 bases). Trimming stripped 0 bases from V and 7 bases from J, with 10 bases between. Germline values: CDR1 MNHNY, CDR2 SVGAGI (reference sequence). CDR3 length: 15 residues. The CDR3 sequence: CASSYSDSNNSPLHF. CDR3 DNA sequence: TGTGCCAGCAGTTACTCTGACAGTAACAATTCACCCCTCCACTTT.

The chain recombines TRBV9 with TRBJ1-1; TRBD1 matches 7 bases. Germline loops: CDR1 SGDLS, CDR2 YYNGEE. This CDR3 contains 15 residues. V was pared by 5 bases and J by 1 base, with 8 bases of the junction left unmatched. The CDR3 loop reads CASSGDRGANTEAFF. The DNA of the CDR3 is TGTGCCAGCAGTGGGGACAGAGGAGCGAACACTGAAGCTTTCTTT. Supplemented by reference TRBV9 and TRBJ1-1, the full variable domain reads DSGVTQTPKHLITATGQRVTLRCSPRSGDLSVYWYQQSLDQGLQFLIQYYNGEERAKGNILERFSAQQFPDLHSELNLSSLELGDSALYFCASSGDRGANTEAFFGQGTRLTVV.

V usage is TRBV5-1 and J usage is TRBJ1-4; 8 positions agree with TRBD1. V trimming: 3 bases; J trimming: 8 bases; junction bases outside the gene matches: 0. The CDR3 covers 12 residues. The germline V gene has CDR1 SGHRS and CDR2 YFSETQ. In DNA, the CDR3 is TGCGCCAGCAGCTGGGACAGGGAAAAACTGTTTTTT. This codes for CASSWDREKLFF.

V and J are TRBV10-1 and TRBJ2-3, with 7 bases identical to TRBD1. With V trimmed by 9 bases and J by 2 bases, 11 bases remained unmatched. Germline CDR1 WNHNN, CDR2 SYGVQD (reference sequence). CDR3 size: 15 residues. CDR3 region: CASLNDRADTDTQYF. In DNA, the CDR3 is TGCGCCAGTTTAAACGACAGGGCAGACACAGATACGCAGTATTTT.

J is TRBJ2-3 and V is TRBV5-6; 13 bases match TRBD2. J lost 6 bases, V lost 5 bases, and 6 bases had no gene match. CDR1 and CDR2 (germline): SGHDT, YYEEEE. This CDR3 is built from 15 residues. CDR3 nucleotide sequence: TGTGCCAGCAGACCCGGACTAGCGGGAGTTGATACGCAGTATTTT. Its translation is CASRPGLAGVDTQYF.

This chain links TRBV4-1 with TRBJ2-5; TRBD2 matches at 7 bases. J was trimmed by 5 bases and V by 2 bases; bases with no gene match: 5. Germline CDR1 and CDR2: MGHRA and YSYEKL. There are 14 residues in the CDR3. The CDR3, as DNA: TGCGCCAGCAGCCAACGGGAGGCGGGGGAGACCCAGTACTTC. Residues: CASSQREAGETQYF.